The 28 T cell receptor beta chains presented below share a single source sample, sequenced in a study of blood T cells in healthy people across ages. Alongside a J-beta primer mix, a sample-barcoded 5' primer served in a second PCR lasting about 7 to 11 cycles. One entry per CDR3 protein, called by TCRdb with MiXCR from the 5' RACE reads. The sample contains about 1.6 million distinct CDR3 sequences, almost 35% of which appear only once. Sequenced material: blood. Receptors were obtained from a young woman in good health.

The chain joins TRBV15 to TRBJ2-7; no firm D call. V dropped 0 bases and J dropped 2 bases, with 8 bases sitting between them. This CDR3 has 14 residues. CDR1 is LNHNV, CDR2 YYDKDF, per germline (reference sequence). DNA of the CDR3: TGTGCCACCAGCAGAGAGCCTGGAACCTACGAGCAGTACTTC. It codes for CATSREPGTYEQYF.

Only a few counts were recorded for this clonotype. The chain combines TRBV20-1 with TRBJ1-4; perhaps TRBD1 as D (5 bases). The CDR3 is made up of 11 amino acids. Per germline, CDR1 DFQATT and CDR2 SNEGSKA (reference sequence). The V end was cut by 3 bases, the J end by 11 bases, with 10 bases between. The CDR3 coding sequence is TGCAGTGCTAGCCCCGGGGGGAAACTGTTTTTT. It codes for CSASPGGKLFF.

This clonotype was detected ten times or more. The CDR3 DNA follows: TGCAGCGTTCCGAATTCGGTGAATGAGCAGTTCTTC. It is translated as CSVPNSVNEQFF. The chain couples TRBV29-1 to TRBJ2-1; no reliable D call. The CDR3 runs to 12 residues. Germline V gene lookup returns CDR1 SQVTM and CDR2 ANQGSEA. Trimming removed 5 bases at V and 7 bases at J, with 12 bases between.

This clonotype appeared a few times. The rearrangement links TRBV3-1 to TRBJ2-5, with D perhaps TRBD1 (5 bases). V lost 0 bases and J 9 bases, leaving 17 bases between the germline ends. CDR1 and CDR2 (germline): LGHDT, YNNKEL (reference sequence). The CDR3 runs 15 residues. CDR3 sequence (DNA): TGTGCCAGCAGCCAAGATCTTAACCCCAGGGCGGCCCAGTACTTC. This encodes CASSQDLNPRAAQYF.

This clonotype has more than one count but fewer than ten. The chain carries TRBV3-1 and TRBJ1-4, with D unclear. There are 15 residues in the CDR3. Trimming took 0 bases from V and 8 from J, leaving 13 bases between them. In germline, CDR1 is LGHDT, CDR2 YNNKEL (reference sequence). CDR3 loop: CASSQDHTYGEKLFF. The CDR3 region has the DNA TGTGCCAGCAGCCAAGATCACACGTACGGGGAAAAACTGTTTTTT.

This clonotype was detected only a few times. A read error may account for a junction end that differs from germline. This sequence joins TRBV29-1 and TRBJ2-3; no reliable D call. Germline V gene data show CDR1 as SQVTM and CDR2 as ANQGSEA. The CDR3 has 13 residues. CDR3 amino acids: CGVEDPTSDTQYF. CDR3 coding DNA: TGCGGCGTTGAAGATCCAACTTCAGATACGCAGTATTTT.

This clonotype occurred once. One end of the junction fails to match germline, which may point to a read error. V usage is TRBV20-1 and J usage is TRBJ2-7; D uncertain. This CDR3 spans 13 amino acids. Germline values: CDR1 DFQATT, CDR2 SNEGSKA (reference sequence). The CDR3 reads CCARGHTTYEQYF. For the CDR3, the DNA is TGCTGTGCTAGAGGCCACACCACCTACGAGCAGTACTTC.

CDR3 amino acids: CASSVVGGNTDTQYF. The CDR3 DNA is TGTGCCAGCAGCGTAGTCGGTGGAAACACAGATACGCAGTATTTT. The gene calls are TRBV9 and TRBJ2-3; D remains ambiguous. Deletions cut 0 bases from V and 2 bases from J, with 10 bases between. Germline V gene sequence: CDR1 SGDLS, CDR2 YYNGEE. The CDR3 covers 15 residues.

This chain links TRBV10-3 with TRBJ1-5, with D tentatively TRBD1 (6 bases). The germline CDR1 and CDR2 sequences are ENHRY and SYGVKD. The CDR3 is made up of 15 amino acids. V lost 3 bases, J lost 0 bases, and 9 bases lay in between. In DNA, the CDR3 is TGTGCCATCAGTGAAGCGGGACATAGCAATCAGCCCCAGCATTTT. It yields the protein CAISEAGHSNQPQHF.

The sample holds a few counts of this clonotype. This chain connects TRBV12-3 or TRBV12-4 to TRBJ2-5; TRBD2 matches at 15 bases. CDR3 length: 15 residues. V dropped 6 bases and J dropped 7; count of bases not matched to a gene: 6. This CDR3 reads CASSTQGLAGGTQYF. In DNA, the CDR3 is TGTGCCAGCAGCACGCAGGGACTAGCGGGAGGGACCCAGTACTTC.

The chain combines TRBV5-1 with TRBJ2-6; D unresolved. The germline CDR1 and CDR2 sequences are SGHRS and YFSETQ. There are 14 residues in the CDR3. Trimming removed 0 bases from V and 11 bases from J, with 12 bases in between. As DNA, the CDR3 is TGCGCCAGCAGCTTGGCGGATGTCCAGGACGTCCTGACTTTC. Translated, it gives CASSLADVQDVLTF.

The rearrangement links TRBV3-1 to TRBJ2-3, with 8 positions matching TRBD2. This CDR3 has 16 amino acids. Germline CDR1 reads LGHDT; CDR2 reads YNNKEL (reference sequence). Trimming cost V 2 bases and J 4 bases; bases outside gene matches: 8. DNA of the CDR3: TGTGCCAGCAGCCAAAGAGCCAGCGGGAGACCAGATACGCAGTATTTT. Its protein is CASSQRASGRPDTQYF.

The genes are TRBV28 and TRBJ2-3, with 9 bases lining up with TRBD1. The CDR3 extends over 16 amino acids. Trimming at V came to 3 bases and at J to 2 bases, leaving 6 bases not matched to a gene. Germline V gene data show CDR1 as MDHEN and CDR2 as SYDVKM. CDR3 in DNA: TGTGCCAGCAGTTTCGGGACAGGGAGGAACACAGATACGCAGTATTTT. It encodes CASSFGTGRNTDTQYF.

This clonotype has more than one count but fewer than ten. The J gene is TRBJ2-7, the V gene TRBV4-1; TRBD2 might be the D (5 bases). The V and J ends lost 5 bases and 2 bases respectively, with 13 bases between them. Germline V lookup: CDR1 MGHRA, CDR2 YSYEKL. CDR3 length: 14 amino acids. Here the CDR3 reads CASSSRGLPYEQYF. For the CDR3, the DNA is TGCGCCAGCAGCTCTCGAGGGTTACCCTACGAGCAGTACTTC.

This clonotype was counted a few times. This chain uses TRBV5-1 with TRBJ2-3; TRBD2 aligns across 11 bases. Germline V CDR1 and CDR2: SGHRS, YFSETQ. J lost 6 bases, V lost 0 bases, and 9 bases had no gene match. The CDR3 consists of 17 residues. The CDR3: CASSLDTSGRIMDTQYF. DNA for the CDR3: TGCGCCAGCAGCTTGGATACTAGCGGGAGAATTATGGATACGCAGTATTTT.

This clonotype was counted between two and nine times. V is TRBV29-1 and J is TRBJ1-1; perhaps TRBD1 as D (5 bases). V shed 3 bases and J shed 5 bases, with 13 bases lying between them. From germline, CDR1 is SQVTM and CDR2 ANQGSEA. This CDR3 contains 13 residues. CDR3 sequence reads: CSVDAPGRTEAFF. For the CDR3, the DNA is TGCAGCGTTGATGCGCCGGGGCGAACTGAAGCTTTCTTT.

This clonotype appeared a few times. The chain combines TRBV6-5 with TRBJ2-5; 14 nucleotides agree with TRBD2. Looked up from germline, CDR1 is MNHEY and CDR2 is SVGAGI. V lost 5 bases, J lost 5 bases, and 7 bases stayed unmatched. The CDR3 is 16 amino acids. The CDR3 here is CASSRGLAGGWETQYF. The CDR3 DNA follows: TGTGCCAGCAGTCGAGGACTAGCGGGGGGTTGGGAGACCCAGTACTTC.

Here the CDR3 DNA reads TGTGCCAGCAGCGATCTAGGAAGAGAGACCCAGTACTTC. Translating it yields CASSDLGRETQYF. The chain combines TRBV7-6 with TRBJ2-5; D gene uncertain. The CDR3 sequence is 13 residues long. Germline CDR1 and CDR2: SGHVS and FNYEAQ. V lost 5 bases, J lost 4 bases, and 11 bases lay in between.

This clonotype was seen a few times. DNA of the CDR3: TGTGCCAGCAGTTTCCCCTATTTGGCGGGTCCGTACTTC. It is translated as CASSFPYLAGPYF. The chain combines TRBV12-3 or TRBV12-4 with TRBJ2-5; a weak D match, TRBD2 (5 bases). The CDR3 sequence is 13 residues long. V gave up 3 bases and J gave up 13 bases, with 18 bases separating them.

This clonotype has more than one count but fewer than ten. This chain links TRBV5-1 with TRBJ2-7, with 10 bases identical to TRBD1. From germline, CDR1 is SGHRS and CDR2 YFSETQ. The CDR3 is 14 amino acids. J gave up 6 bases and V 7 bases, and 10 bases lay outside the gene matches. The CDR3 loop is CASSNPDRGLEQYF. The CDR3 coding sequence is TGCGCCAGCTCCAATCCAGACAGGGGGCTCGAGCAGTACTTC.

The chain has TRBV2 and TRBJ1-5; 7 bases align to TRBD1. With 10 bases clipped from V and 1 base from J, the junction kept 7 bases outside the gene matches. CDR3 length: 14 residues. CDR1 is SNHLY and CDR2 is FYNNEI in the germline V gene. The CDR3 reads CATSGGRSNQPQHF. The CDR3 DNA is TGTGCCACCTCAGGGGGTAGGAGCAATCAGCCCCAGCATTTT. The full variable domain, with the rest looked up from reference TRBV2 and TRBJ1-5, is EPEVTQTPSHQVTQMGQEVILRCVPISNHLYFYWYRQILGQKVEFLVSFYNNEISEKSEIFDDQFSVERPDGSNFTLKIRSTKLEDSAMYFCATSGGRSNQPQHFGDGTRLSIL.

This clonotype was recorded a few times. The V call is TRBV30, the J call TRBJ2-6; tentative D call: TRBD2 (5 bases). CDR3 length equals 16 residues. The ends were cut back, 1 base at V and 4 bases at J, with 14 bases in the middle. The V gene's germline CDR1 is GTSNPN and CDR2 SVGIG (reference sequence). Here the CDR3 reads CAWSAGVGAGANVLTF. The CDR3 region has the DNA TGTGCCTGGAGTGCGGGCGTGGGAGCGGGGGCCAACGTCCTGACTTTC.

The table lists this clonotype with many counts. The V gene is TRBV12-3 or TRBV12-4, the J gene TRBJ2-3; D may correspond to TRBD1 or TRBD2 (5 bases each). Trimming shortened V by 5 bases and J by 5 bases, and 14 bases separated the two germline ends. This CDR3 has 14 amino acids. Here the CDR3 reads CASSLGAREDTQYF. The CDR3 coding sequence is TGTGCCAGCAGTCTCGGGGCCAGGGAAGATACGCAGTATTTT.

This clonotype has more than one count but fewer than ten. The rearrangement uses TRBV12-3 or TRBV12-4 and TRBJ1-1; D possibly corresponds to TRBD1 (6 bases). The CDR3 is 15 residues long. The V and J ends lost 6 bases and 1 base respectively, with 15 bases between them. The CDR3 spells CASRATGTKNTEAFF. The CDR3 DNA follows: TGTGCCAGCAGAGCTACCGGGACAAAGAACACTGAAGCTTTCTTT.

CDR3 protein: CASSSILGGTEAFF. In nucleotides, the CDR3 is TGTGCCAGCAGCTCAATTCTTGGGGGCACTGAAGCTTTCTTT. The V and J genes are TRBV7-2 and TRBJ1-1, with a tentative D call TRBD1 (5 bases). V gave up 4 bases and J gave up 4 bases, with 13 bases separating them. The CDR3 runs 14 residues. CDR1 SGHTA and CDR2 FQGNSA come from the germline V gene.

The chain has TRBV27 and TRBJ2-3, with D unresolved. Germline-derived CDR1 and CDR2 are MNHEY and SMNVEV (reference sequence). The CDR3 consists of 14 residues. V was shortened by 6 bases and J by 3 bases, with 13 bases between the two germline ends. The CDR3 DNA reads TGTGCCAGCAGGGTCAAAGCCCATACAGATACGCAGTATTTT. As protein: CASRVKAHTDTQYF.

This clonotype was detected only a few times. V and J are TRBV5-1 and TRBJ1-2, with D perhaps matching TRBD1 (5 bases). The CDR3 is made up of 15 amino acids. V was trimmed by 4 bases and J by 7 bases, leaving 20 bases between them. Per germline, CDR1 SGHRS and CDR2 YFSETQ. The CDR3 spells CASSEQSGAAPGYTF. The CDR3 coding sequence is TGCGCCAGCAGCGAGCAGTCCGGGGCTGCACCTGGCTACACCTTC.

The chain uses TRBV20-1 and TRBJ2-1, with a tentative D call TRBD2 (7 bases). V was clipped by 4 bases and J by 5 bases, with 15 bases between them. CDR3 size: 14 residues. CDR1 is DFQATT and CDR2 is SNEGSKA in the germline V gene (reference sequence). The CDR3 region has the DNA TGCAGTGCTATGGGCCAGCGGGACAACAATGAGCAGTTCTTC. This codes for CSAMGQRDNNEQFF.